This TCR beta chain was captured by sequencing in a study of PD-L1 blockade in urothelial cancer. The length of the CDR3 is 18 residues. The germline V gene has CDR1 MGHRA and CDR2 YSYEKL. V shed 3 bases and J shed 1 base, with 20 bases lying between them. Documented time point: pretreatment peripheral blood. Repertoires were generated with immunoSEQ multiplex PCR, while TCRdb's copy carries only in-frame clones and drops some. The sample consists of approximately 70,000 clones, around 83% of them appearing once. The sequence was collected from a woman between 70 and 85 years old with urothelial cancer. The chain uses TRBV4-1 and TRBJ2-3; weak D call: TRBD2 (5 bases). The sequenced sample was PBMCs, obtained around atezolizumab (anti-PD-L1) treatment. CDR3 nucleotide sequence: TGCGCCAGCAGCCAGACCGCGGCCGGGGTGGGCGGCACAGATACGCAGTATTTT. It yields the protein CASSQTAAGVGGTDTQYF.